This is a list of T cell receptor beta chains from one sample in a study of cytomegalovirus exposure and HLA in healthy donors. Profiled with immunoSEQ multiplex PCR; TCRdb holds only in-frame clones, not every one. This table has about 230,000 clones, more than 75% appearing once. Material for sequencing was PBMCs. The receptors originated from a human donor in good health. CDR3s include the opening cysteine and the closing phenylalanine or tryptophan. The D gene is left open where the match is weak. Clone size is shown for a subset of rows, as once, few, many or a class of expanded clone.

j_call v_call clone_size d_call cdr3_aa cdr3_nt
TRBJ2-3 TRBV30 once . CAWRPPGGFSTDTQYF TGTGCCTGGAGGCCCCCGGGCGGGTTTAGCACAGATACGCAGTATTTT
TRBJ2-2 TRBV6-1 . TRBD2 CASSALSGGGTGELFF TGTGCCAGCAGTGCTCTAAGCGGGGGGGGGACCGGGGAGCTGTTTTTT
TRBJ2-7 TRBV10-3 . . CAISAQLYEQYF TGTGCCATCAGCGCCCAACTCTACGAGCAGTACTTC
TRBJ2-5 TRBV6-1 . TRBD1 CASSELQGSSRGTQYF TGTGCCAGCAGTGAACTACAGGGGTCCTCCCGGGGGACCCAGTACTTC
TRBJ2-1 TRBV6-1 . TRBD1 CASSVGPGQNEQFF TGTGCCAGCAGTGTAGGACCGGGACAGAATGAGCAGTTCTTC
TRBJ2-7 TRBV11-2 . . CASSLVGPEQYF TGTGCCAGCAGCTTAGTGGGGCCCGAGCAGTACTTC
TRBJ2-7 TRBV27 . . CASSLSLGGYEQYF TGTGCCAGCAGTTTATCTCTTGGCGGGTACGAGCAGTACTTC
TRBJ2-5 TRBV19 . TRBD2 CASSRGLAGGYQETQYF TGTGCCAGTAGTCGGGGACTAGCGGGAGGGTACCAAGAGACCCAGTACTTC
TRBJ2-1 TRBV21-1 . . CASSKIGGGSYNEQFF TGTGCCAGCAGCAAAATCGGGGGAGGCTCCTACAATGAGCAGTTCTTC
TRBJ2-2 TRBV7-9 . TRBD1 CASRHGQGDTGELFF TGTGCCAGCAGGCACGGACAGGGGGACACCGGGGAGCTGTTTTTT
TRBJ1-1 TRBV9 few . CASSPETGEAFF TGTGCCAGCAGCCCCGAAACAGGTGAAGCTTTCTTT
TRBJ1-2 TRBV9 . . CASSVDPTVGGYTF TGTGCCAGCAGCGTAGACCCCACAGTAGGTGGCTACACCTTC
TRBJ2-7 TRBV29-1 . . CSVEDLNYEQYF TGCAGCGTTGAAGATCTTAACTACGAGCAGTACTTC
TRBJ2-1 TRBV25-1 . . CAADFGGEQFF TGTGCCGCCGATTTCGGCGGAGAGCAGTTCTTC
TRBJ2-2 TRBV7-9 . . CSSSFPAAGYTGELFF TGTTCCAGCAGCTTTCCCGCCGCGGGGTACACCGGGGAGCTGTTTTTT
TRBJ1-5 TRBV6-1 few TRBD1 CASSEGQGISQPQHF TGTGCCAGCAGTGAAGGACAGGGGATAAGTCAGCCCCAGCATTTT
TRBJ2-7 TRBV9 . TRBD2 CASSGFMGTSGGYEQYF TGTGCCAGCAGCGGATTCATGGGGACTAGCGGAGGCTACGAGCAGTACTTC
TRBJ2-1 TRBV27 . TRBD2 CASSLSRTSGRWNGQFF TGTGCCAGCAGTTTATCGAGGACTAGCGGGAGGTGGAATGGGCAGTTCTTC
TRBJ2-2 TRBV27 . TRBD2 CASLPGGPRTGELFF TGTGCCAGCCTCCCGGGAGGGCCAAGGACCGGGGAGCTGTTTTTT
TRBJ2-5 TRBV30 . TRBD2 CAWSVLSGPQETQYF TGTGCCTGGAGTGTACTTAGCGGGCCCCAAGAGACCCAGTACTTC
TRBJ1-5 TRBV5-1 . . CASSLRRRYGQPQHF TGCGCCAGCAGCTTAAGGAGGCGGTATGGCCAGCCCCAGCATTTT
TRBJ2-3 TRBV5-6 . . CASSLVSGSTDTQYF TGTGCCAGCAGCTTGGTATCAGGAAGCACAGATACGCAGTATTTT
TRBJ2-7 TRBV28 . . CASAGILEQYF TGTGCCAGCGCCGGTATACTCGAGCAGTACTTC
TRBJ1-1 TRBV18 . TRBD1 CASSPETGLKLNTEAFF TGTGCCAGCTCACCAGAGACAGGGCTAAAGCTGAACACTGAAGCTTTCTTT